The next 18 T cell receptor beta chains were all read from a single sample in a study of response to subunit inactivated influenza vaccine. MiXCR was run by TCRdb on the RT-PCR reads, yielding one entry per CDR3 protein. The sample holds around 750,000 distinct CDR3 sequences; about 20% are singletons and the top ten take about 9.4%. The specimen comprised PBMCs from blood, sampled 4 to 6 days after vaccination. Receptors were obtained from a man aged 45-65 years who received an inactivated influenza vaccine.

This sequence joins TRBV29-1 and TRBJ1-5, with a possible D match to TRBD1 (5 bases). Germline V lookup: CDR1 SQVTM, CDR2 ANQGSEA. The CDR3 runs 14 residues. The V end was cut by 1 base, the J end by 4 bases, with 11 bases between. Here the CDR3 DNA reads TGCAGCGTTGAAGTCGGGGGGGGAAATCAGCCCCAGCATTTT. As protein: CSVEVGGGNQPQHF.

This chain connects TRBV6-2 or TRBV6-3 to TRBJ1-1; D not resolved. The CDR3 consists of 14 residues. The germline gives CDR1 MNHEY, CDR2 SVGEGT. The V gene lost 2 bases and the J gene lost 1 base, with 8 bases spanning the gap. Written as DNA, the CDR3 is TGTGCCAGCAGTTACCGTGTGGCGAACACTGAAGCTTTCTTT. Translated, it gives CASSYRVANTEAFF.

Many counts were recorded for this clonotype. This chain links TRBV7-3 with TRBJ2-1; no clear D. This CDR3 spans 11 amino acids. Germline V gene lookup returns CDR1 SGHTA and CDR2 FQGTGA. Trimming cost V 10 bases and J 5 bases, with 9 bases left between them. CDR3 protein: CATFIHNEQFF. In DNA, the CDR3 is TGTGCCACCTTTATTCACAATGAGCAGTTCTTC.

This clonotype has more than one count but fewer than ten. This chain links TRBV11-2 with TRBJ2-3, with D hard to call. Germline CDR1 SGHAT, CDR2 FQNNGV. Trimming took 5 bases from V and 0 from J, leaving 21 bases between them. The CDR3 extends over 18 amino acids. Here the CDR3 DNA reads TGTGCCAGCAGCCCCAGGATAGCATACCTTACTAGCACAGATACGCAGTATTTT. Translation gives CASSPRIAYLTSTDTQYF.

The J gene is TRBJ2-3, the V gene TRBV7-2, with D hard to call. Germline V lookup: CDR1 SGHTA, CDR2 FQGNSA. V lost 1 base, J lost 5 bases, and 10 bases lay in between. The CDR3 length is 14 residues. The CDR3 loop reads CASSLVRVKDTQYF. The CDR3 nucleotides read TGTGCCAGCAGCTTAGTACGAGTTAAAGATACGCAGTATTTT.

The genes are TRBV12-3 or TRBV12-4 and TRBJ1-2; TRBD1 aligns across 7 bases. The length of the CDR3 is 12 residues. V lost 3 bases and J lost 9; bases outside the gene matches: 4. The CDR3 coding sequence is TGTGCCAGCAGTTTGGACAGGAGGAGCTACACCTTC. Translating it yields CASSLDRRSYTF.

The rearrangement links TRBV28 to TRBJ2-5, with 7 bases lining up with TRBD1. Germline V gene data show CDR1 as MDHEN and CDR2 as SYDVKM. The CDR3 loop spans 16 amino acids. Losses at the gene ends were 5 bases for V and 4 bases for J; bases not matched to a gene: 13. CDR3 sequence: CASSLHPGQYGETQYF. DNA for the CDR3: TGTGCCAGCAGTCTCCACCCGGGACAGTACGGAGAGACCCAGTACTTC.

This chain joins TRBV18 and TRBJ2-7; D may be TRBD2 (5 bases). Germline V gene data show CDR1 as KGHSH and CDR2 as LQKENI. This CDR3 has 16 amino acids. V was clipped by 3 bases and J by 0 bases, with 15 bases between them. The CDR3 is CASSPRSGSGSYEQYF. CDR3 sequence (DNA): TGTGCCAGCTCACCTCGATCTGGGAGCGGCTCCTACGAGCAGTACTTC.

The rearrangement uses TRBV5-1 and TRBJ2-1; TRBD1 matches at 9 bases. Germline CDR1 and CDR2: SGHRS and YFSETQ. The CDR3 length is 15 residues. Losses at the gene ends were 4 bases for V and 5 bases for J; bases not matched to a gene: 7. CDR3 in DNA: TGCGCCAGCAGCGAACAGGGGGCATACGACAATGAGCAGTTCTTC. Translation gives CASSEQGAYDNEQFF.

This clonotype was counted many times. The chain carries TRBV5-5 and TRBJ2-2, with 11 nucleotides matching TRBD2. Looked up from germline, CDR1 is SGHKS and CDR2 is YYEKEE (reference sequence). V lost 4 bases, J lost 1 base, and 3 bases stayed unmatched. The CDR3 spans 16 residues. The chain's CDR3 is CASSAGTSGNTGELFF. In DNA form, the CDR3 reads TGTGCCAGCAGCGCCGGGACTAGCGGGAACACCGGGGAGCTGTTTTTT.

This clonotype has ten or more counts. V is TRBV27 and J is TRBJ2-7, with D tentatively TRBD1 or TRBD2 (6 bases each). Trimming left V 10 bases short and J 5 bases short, with 24 bases between. The CDR3 totals 15 residues. Germline V gene data show CDR1 as MNHEY and CDR2 as SMNVEV (reference sequence). The CDR3 reads CATKAGWGAGNEQYF. The CDR3 DNA is TGTGCCACCAAAGCCGGATGGGGGGCTGGTAACGAGCAGTACTTC.

This clonotype was found a few times. CDR3 bases: TGTGCCAGCAGCCGACCCGGATGGGGAACTGAAGCTTTCTTT. It yields the protein CASSRPGWGTEAFF. The J gene is TRBJ1-1, the V gene TRBV4-2; no clear D. This CDR3 has 14 residues. Deletions cut 4 bases from V and 5 bases from J, with 14 bases between. Germline V lookup: CDR1 LGHNA, CDR2 YNFKEQ.

This clonotype has more than one count but fewer than ten. The chain is built from TRBV20-1 and TRBJ2-7; 10 bases line up with TRBD1. Germline CDR1 reads DFQATT; CDR2 reads SNEGSKA (reference sequence). J gave up 6 bases and V 6 bases, and 5 bases lay outside the gene matches. The CDR3 length is 12 residues. The CDR3 loop reads CSAPGTGVEQYF. Written as DNA, the CDR3 is TGCAGTGCCCCCGGGACAGGGGTCGAGCAGTACTTC.

This clonotype was detected only a few times. The chain joins TRBV7-2 to TRBJ1-1; 8 nucleotides agree with TRBD1. From germline, CDR1 is SGHTA and CDR2 FQGNSA. J gave up 4 bases and V 5 bases, and 9 bases lay outside the gene matches. The CDR3 totals 15 residues. The CDR3 sequence: CASSPQTGVSTEAFF. CDR3 sequence (DNA): TGTGCCAGCAGCCCACAGACAGGGGTGAGCACTGAAGCTTTCTTT.

The chain uses TRBV19 and TRBJ2-2; D is ambiguous. Germline lookup yields CDR1 LNHDA and CDR2 SQIVND (reference sequence). The CDR3 has 14 amino acids. V dropped 6 bases and J dropped 0 bases, with 8 bases sitting between them. CDR3 nucleotides: TGTGCCAGTAGCTCCTACGCGAACACCGGGGAGCTGTTTTTT. Translating it yields CASSSYANTGELFF.

This clonotype was observed a few times. This rearrangement joins TRBV6-1 to TRBJ2-6; TRBD1 or TRBD2 may be the D gene (6 bases each). The CDR3 extends over 18 amino acids. The ends were cut back, 6 bases at V and 0 bases at J, with 18 bases in the middle. Germline values: CDR1 MNHNS, CDR2 SASEGT. CDR3 nucleotide sequence: TGTGCCAGCAGATCCGCCGGGGGCTCCCTCTCTGGGGCCAACGTCCTGACTTTC. Protein: CASRSAGGSLSGANVLTF.

This clonotype has at least ten counts. The V gene is TRBV7-6, the J gene TRBJ2-7, with TRBD1 matching 12 bases. V dropped 3 bases and J dropped 6; count of bases not matched to a gene: 3. CDR1 is SGHVS, CDR2 FNYEAQ, per germline. The CDR3 is made up of 14 amino acids. Written as DNA, the CDR3 is TGTGCCAGCAGCTTGGGGACAGGGGGCTCCGAGCAGTACTTC. This codes for CASSLGTGGSEQYF. The full variable domain, its missing parts supplied by reference TRBV7-6 and TRBJ2-7, is GAGVSQSPRYKVTKRGQDVALRCDPISGHVSLYWYRQALGQGPEFLTYFNYEAQQDKSGLPNDRFSAERPEGSISTLTIQRTEQRDSAMYRCASSLGTGGSEQYFGPGTRLTVT.

This clonotype was seen repeatedly, ten times or more. The chain employs TRBV20-1 and TRBJ1-1; D is unclear. Germline V gene sequence: CDR1 DFQATT, CDR2 SNEGSKA (reference sequence). The ends were cut back, 8 bases at V and 3 bases at J, with 16 bases in the middle. This CDR3 spans 13 amino acids. The CDR3 nucleotides read TGCAGTCAGGTACAAGGGCAGCACACTGAAGCTTTCTTT. Protein: CSQVQGQHTEAFF.